This T cell receptor beta chain stems from a study of shared clonotypes between healthy human individuals. Germline-derived CDR1 and CDR2 are LNHDA and SQIVND (reference sequence). V was clipped by 5 bases and J by 3 bases, with 10 bases between them. CDR3 size: 14 residues. General study results and limits: Memory subsets had estimated richness that was generally smaller than that of naive subsets.

Details on this clone: Its antigen is not known.

Sequencing was at deep level. A roughly 200 ng quantity of DNA, 25,000 to 35,000 T cell genomes, went into the sorted-subset replicate PCRs. Clones were read by immunoSEQ multiplex PCR, and TCRdb kept only the in-frame ones, dropping some. Of around 330,000 clones in the sample, over 65% were seen once. The source material was memory CD4+ T cells sorted from blood. Subset indicated: CD45RA-negative fraction. This rearrangement joins TRBV19 to TRBJ2-2; D perhaps matches TRBD1 (6 bases). The TCR originated in a man between 25 and 39 years old in good health. CDR3 sequence reads: CASSLGTYTGELFF. The CDR3 DNA follows: TGTGCCAGTAGTCTCGGGACATACACCGGGGAGCTGTTTTTT.